These 9 T cell receptor beta chains share one sample of origin, sequenced in a study of blood T cell repertoires in COVID-19. Profiling relied on immunoSEQ multiplex PCR, and the TCRdb table lists in-frame clones only, not all of them. The sample holds around 250,000 clones, 85% to 90% seen once. Sequencing was performed on PBMCs or T cells enriched from blood (not recorded which). These receptors were collected from a man aged 50-60 years who had been exposed to COVID-19.

The genes are TRBV9 and TRBJ2-7; 13 bases are a match to TRBD2. CDR3 length equals 18 residues. The ends lost 4 bases at V and 0 bases at J; junction bases unmatched: 10. Germline CDR1 and CDR2: SGDLS and YYNGEE. The CDR3 is CASSSGLAGALLSYEQYV. The CDR3 DNA is TGTGCCAGCAGCTCCGGACTAGCGGGAGCCCTACTCTCCTACGAGCAGTACGTC.

In the case of this clone: One end of the junction is discordant with germline, which a read error may explain. The rearrangement joins TRBV7-7 to TRBJ2-5, with 10 positions matching TRBD2. This CDR3 contains 16 residues. Germline V CDR1 and CDR2: SSHAT, FNYEAQ (reference sequence). The CDR3 DNA is TGTGCTAGCAGCCCCGGACTAGCGGATCAACAAGAGACCCAGTACTTC. It is translated as CASSPGLADQQETQYF.

This clone was found once. The chain is built from TRBV19 and TRBJ1-5, with TRBD1 matching over 11 bases. The length of the CDR3 is 13 residues. After removal of 8 bases from V and 6 bases from J, the junction contained 3 bases not matched to a gene. Germline CDR1 is LNHDA and CDR2 is SQIVND (reference sequence). CDR3 region: CASGDRGIQPQHF. As DNA, the CDR3 is TGTGCCAGTGGGGACAGGGGGATTCAGCCCCAGCATTTT.

The genes are TRBV29-1 and TRBJ2-7; no clear D gene. Germline V gives CDR1 SQVTM, CDR2 ANQGSEA. The CDR3 is 11 residues long. V was cut by 7 bases and J by 0 bases, with 7 bases left in between. CDR3 protein: CSGQVSYEQYF. CDR3 DNA sequence: TGCAGCGGCCAGGTCTCCTACGAGCAGTACTTC.

This clone was detected once. The genes are TRBV5-1 and TRBJ2-3; D is undetermined. Germline CDR1 and CDR2: SGHRS and YFSETQ. The CDR3 consists of 15 residues. Trimming took 2 bases from V and 0 from J, leaving 10 bases between them. CDR3 coding DNA: TGCGCCAGCAGCTTTACAGTTCCAAGCACAGATACGCAGTATTTT. Its protein product is CASSFTVPSTDTQYF.

This chain joins TRBV7-9 and TRBJ2-7; D is unclear. Germline CDR1 and CDR2: SEHNR and FQNEAQ (reference sequence). The CDR3 totals 14 residues. Trimming took 1 base from V and 5 from J, leaving 12 bases between them. The CDR3 DNA reads TGTGCCAGCAGCTTAGGTGTTTGGCCAAACGAGCAGTACGTC. Amino acids: CASSLGVWPNEQYV.

The chain uses TRBV7-2 and TRBJ2-3; maybe TRBD1 (6 bases). V shed 2 bases and J shed 3 bases, with 12 bases lying between them. The CDR3 extends over 15 amino acids. The germline CDR1 and CDR2 sequences are SGHTA and FQGNSA. For the CDR3, the DNA is TGTGCCAGCAGCTTACAGGGCAGGGGTACAGATACGCAGTATTTT. Its protein product is CASSLQGRGTDTQYF.

This chain links TRBV5-1 with TRBJ2-1; TRBD1 agrees at 8 bases. J lost 6 bases, V lost 4 bases, and 9 bases had no gene match. The CDR3 covers 15 residues. The germline gives CDR1 SGHRS, CDR2 YFSETQ. The CDR3 region is CASSPNPRGLNEQFF. Written as DNA, the CDR3 is TGCGCCAGCAGCCCTAATCCCAGGGGGCTCAATGAGCAGTTCTTC.

The V call is TRBV10-2, the J call TRBJ2-1, with 12 bases identical to TRBD2. The CDR3 spans 15 residues. V lost 7 bases, J lost 12 bases, and 13 bases stayed unmatched. CDR1 and CDR2 (germline): WSHSY, SAAADI. The CDR3 DNA sequence: TGCGCCAGCACCGCTGGACTAGCGGGAAGACGCGCGCAGTTCTTC. Translated, it gives CASTAGLAGRRAQFF.